Below are 21 T cell receptor beta chains sequenced from a single sample in a study of cytomegalovirus exposure and HLA in healthy donors. PCR involved 60 Vbeta and 13 Jbeta primers. TCRdb keeps only in-frame clones here, not all; method: immunoSEQ multiplex PCR. The sample gives fewer than 200,000 clones, roughly 84% of which show up once; approximately 0.23% is in the top ten. Sequencing was performed on PBMCs. All receptors derive from a girl less than two years old in good health and CMV-seronegative.

V is TRBV7-9 and J is TRBJ1-4; possibly TRBD1 for D (5 bases). The V end was cut by 5 bases, the J end by 3 bases, with 19 bases between. Germline assignment: CDR1 SEHNR and CDR2 FQNEAQ (reference sequence). The CDR3 is 17 amino acids. CDR3 loop: CASSLLFVPGSNEKLFF. In nucleotides, the CDR3 is TGTGCCAGCAGCCTCCTTTTCGTTCCAGGGTCTAATGAAAAACTGTTTTTT.

This clone was recorded once. This chain joins TRBV29-1 and TRBJ1-2, with a weak D call TRBD1 (5 bases). The CDR3 sequence is 11 residues long. Germline V gene sequence: CDR1 SQVTM, CDR2 ANQGSEA. Trimming took off 5 bases at V and 1 base at J, with 5 bases between the two ends. CDR3 in DNA: TGCAGCGTTCAGGGTAACTATGGCTACACCTTC. This codes for CSVQGNYGYTF.

The chain carries TRBV15 and TRBJ1-6; 9 bases fit TRBD1. The CDR3 covers 13 residues. J gave up 7 bases and V 8 bases, and 3 bases lay outside the gene matches. CDR1 and CDR2 from the germline V gene are LNHNV and YYDKDF (reference sequence). This CDR3 is CATSGTGNSPLHF. The CDR3 bases are TGTGCCACCTCCGGGACAGGGAATTCACCCCTCCACTTT.

The chain combines TRBV7-2 with TRBJ2-3; possible D gene TRBD2, 6 bases. Between the trimmed V and J ends, which lost 1 base and 2 bases, there was a span of 10 bases. Germline V lookup: CDR1 SGHTA, CDR2 FQGNSA. The CDR3 runs 15 residues. CDR3 sequence reads: CASSLVAGITDTQYF. As DNA, the CDR3 is TGTGCCAGCAGCTTAGTGGCGGGAATCACAGATACGCAGTATTTT.

The V call is TRBV27, the J call TRBJ1-2; a weak D match, TRBD1 (5 bases). Germline assignment: CDR1 MNHEY and CDR2 SMNVEV (reference sequence). The CDR3 is 15 amino acids. The V end lost 3 bases, the J end lost 7 bases, and 18 bases lay between the germline ends. In nucleotides, the CDR3 is TGTGCCAGCAGTTTCTCGGCCCTAGGGACTGCTGGCTACACCTTC. Its protein is CASSFSALGTAGYTF.

V usage is TRBV29-1 and J usage is TRBJ2-1; 11 nucleotides agree with TRBD2. Losses at the gene ends were 4 bases for V and 6 bases for J; bases not matched to a gene: 5. Per the germline V gene, CDR1 is SQVTM and CDR2 is ANQGSEA. The CDR3 sequence is 14 residues long. The CDR3 DNA reads TGCAGCGTTGTCGGGCTAGCGGGAGGCAATGAGCAGTTCTTC. Translation: CSVVGLAGGNEQFF.

The V gene is TRBV5-4, the J gene TRBJ2-5, with D possibly being TRBD1 (6 bases). V lost 0 bases and J 4 bases, leaving 19 bases between the germline ends. This CDR3 is 17 amino acids long. Germline values: CDR1 SGHNT, CDR2 YYREEE (reference sequence). CDR3 region: CASSLGGPLGEIETQYF. The DNA for the CDR3 is TGTGCCAGCAGCTTGGGGGGGCCATTGGGGGAAATAGAGACCCAGTACTTC.

CDR3 in DNA: TGTGCCTGGAGTGTACTGGGGGCTTGGTACGAGCAGTACTTC. Amino acids: CAWSVLGAWYEQYF. The chain links TRBV30 to TRBJ2-7; a weak D match, TRBD1 (6 bases). The CDR3 is 14 residues long. Trimming took off 0 bases at V and 4 bases at J, with 13 bases between the two ends. Germline lookup yields CDR1 GTSNPN and CDR2 SVGIG (reference sequence).

The chain uses TRBV5-1 and TRBJ2-1, with 11 bases aligning to TRBD2. The CDR3 consists of 16 residues. The germline V gene has CDR1 SGHRS and CDR2 YFSETQ. V shed 0 bases, J shed 6 bases, and the junction held 5 bases outside the gene matches. CDR3 bases: TGCGCCAGCAGCTTGGCACTAGCGGGGGCAGGCAATGAGCAGTTCTTC. Translated, it gives CASSLALAGAGNEQFF.

The chain couples TRBV7-2 to TRBJ2-5; TRBD2 matches 7 bases. The end of the DNA aligns better with TRBJ2-7, so the J call may be wrong. The CDR3 totals 13 residues. Germline loops: CDR1 SGHTA, CDR2 FQGNSA. Here the CDR3 DNA reads TGTGCCAGCAGCTTACTAGCGGATTCCGAGCAGTACTTC. Protein: CASSLLADSEQYF.

The chain joins TRBV2 to TRBJ2-1; the D gene is possibly TRBD2 (6 bases). V lost 8 bases and J 0 bases, leaving 14 bases between the germline ends. CDR1 and CDR2 (germline): SNHLY, FYNNEI. This CDR3 has 15 residues. CDR3 sequence (DNA): TGTGCCAGCTTAAGGACTACTCTCTCCTACAATGAGCAGTTCTTC. Protein sequence: CASLRTTLSYNEQFF. Variable domain in full (rest from reference TRBV2 and TRBJ2-1): EPEVTQTPSHQVTQMGQEVILRCVPISNHLYFYWYRQILGQKVEFLVSFYNNEISEKSEIFDDQFSVERPDGSNFTLKIRSTKLEDSAMYFCASLRTTLSYNEQFFGPGTRLTVL.

The V and J genes are TRBV4-3 and TRBJ2-5; 10 nucleotides agree with TRBD1. The junction had 2 bases not matched to a gene; V was cut back by 3 bases and J by 4 bases. CDR3 size: 14 residues. Germline V gene sequence: CDR1 LGHNA, CDR2 YSLEER. The CDR3 nucleotides are TGCGCCAGCAGCCAGGGACAGGGGCCAGAGACCCAGTACTTC. Its translation: CASSQGQGPETQYF.

The gene calls are TRBV30 and TRBJ2-5; D gene uncertain. The V end was cut by 0 bases, the J end by 5 bases, with 7 bases between. The CDR3 has 12 residues. CDR1 is GTSNPN, CDR2 SVGIG, per germline (reference sequence). In DNA, the CDR3 is TGTGCCTGGAGTGTCATGGAGGAGACCCAGTACTTC. Its translation: CAWSVMEETQYF.

This clone was seen only once. The gene calls are TRBV4-3 and TRBJ2-1; D is undetermined. The CDR3 extends over 17 amino acids. Germline assignment: CDR1 LGHNA and CDR2 YSLEER. Trimming cost V 0 bases and J 0 bases, with 12 bases left between them. In DNA form, the CDR3 reads TGCGCCAGCAGCCAAGATCGAGATTGGTCCTCCTACAATGAGCAGTTCTTC. It specifies CASSQDRDWSSYNEQFF.

The J gene is TRBJ2-3, the V gene TRBV4-2, with 10 positions matching TRBD2. V lost 7 bases to trimming and J lost 1 base; unmatched junction nucleotides: 5. Looked up from germline, CDR1 is LGHNA and CDR2 is YNFKEQ. CDR3 size: 15 residues. The CDR3 loop is CASKTLAGGTDTQYF. CDR3 coding DNA: TGTGCCAGCAAAACCCTAGCGGGGGGCACAGATACGCAGTATTTT.

J is TRBJ2-7 and V is TRBV7-3; 9 bases align to TRBD1. CDR3 length: 15 residues. Germline V gives CDR1 SGHTA, CDR2 FQGTGA. J gave up 3 bases and V 0 bases, and 3 bases lay outside the gene matches. The CDR3 DNA is TGTGCCAGCAGCTTAACTGGGACAGGGAACTACGAGCAGTACTTC. The encoded protein is CASSLTGTGNYEQYF. The full variable domain, rest sourced from reference TRBV7-3 and TRBJ2-7, is GAGVSQTPSNKVTEKGKYVELRCDPISGHTALYWYRQSLGQGPEFLIYFQGTGAADDSGLPNDRFFAVRPEGSVSTLKIQRTERGDSAVYLCASSLTGTGNYEQYFGPGTRLTVT.

The chain uses TRBV5-1 and TRBJ1-2; D call uncertain. Trimming left V 0 bases short and J 4 bases short, with 10 bases between. Germline V gene data show CDR1 as SGHRS and CDR2 as YFSETQ. The CDR3 spans 14 residues. The CDR3: CASSLAGVGYGYTF. Here the CDR3 DNA reads TGCGCCAGCAGCTTGGCCGGAGTTGGCTATGGCTACACCTTC.

This sequence joins TRBV5-1 and TRBJ1-2; perhaps TRBD1 as D (5 bases). V lost 4 bases and J 6 bases, leaving 22 bases between the germline ends. This CDR3 is 16 amino acids long. Germline V gene lookup returns CDR1 SGHRS and CDR2 YFSETQ. CDR3 residues: CASSPGGGSLVDGYTF. For the CDR3, the DNA is TGCGCCAGCAGCCCTGGGGGAGGGTCCCTTGTCGATGGCTACACCTTC.

V is TRBV6-1 and J is TRBJ1-2; TRBD1 matches 10 bases. V lost 2 bases and J lost 2; bases outside the gene matches: 5. Germline loops: CDR1 MNHNS, CDR2 SASEGT. The CDR3 contains 16 residues. The CDR3 loop is CASSEKPGQGNYGYTF. The CDR3 DNA follows: TGTGCCAGCAGTGAAAAACCGGGACAGGGGAACTATGGCTACACCTTC.

The genes are TRBV4-3 and TRBJ1-2; a possible D gene is TRBD1 (6 bases). In germline, CDR1 is LGHNA, CDR2 YSLEER. Between the trimmed V and J ends, which lost 4 bases and 4 bases, there was a span of 16 bases. This CDR3 contains 15 residues. The CDR3 loop reads CASSPNLQGFYGYTF. Written as DNA, the CDR3 is TGCGCCAGCAGCCCTAACCTACAGGGTTTCTATGGCTACACCTTC.

This clone was detected a few times. CDR3 DNA sequence: TGTGCCAGCAGCGACATGAGCTCCTACAATGAGCAGTTCTTC. Translating gives CASSDMSSYNEQFF. J is TRBJ2-1 and V is TRBV2; no firm D call. Germline lookup yields CDR1 SNHLY and CDR2 FYNNEI. V shed 6 bases and J shed 0 bases, with 9 bases lying between them. The CDR3 is 14 residues long.